This T cell receptor beta chain was retrieved from a study of naive and memory T cell subsets. Both TRBC1 and TRBC2 were covered by a beta constant-region primer of two equimolar oligonucleotides. Four rounds of PCR amplified the ligated cDNA using nested alpha and beta constant-region primers plus SP2. An oligonucleotide with the SP2 primer and a 12-nucleotide UMI was ligated to the cDNA 3' end. Using its own MiXCR run on the UMI-ligation and nested PCR reads, TCRdb lists one record per CDR3 protein. Of roughly 24,000 distinct CDR3 sequences listed, around 8.8% are singletons. Sequential positive selection took CD4 T cells first, then CD8 T cells. Cells stained for CD3, CD4, CD8, CD45RA, CD27 and viability were sorted into four CD45RA/CD27 subsets. From germline, CDR1 is MDHEN and CDR2 SYDVKM. The CDR3 loop spans 17 amino acids. Unmatched junction bases numbered 13, after V lost 6 bases and J lost 1 base.

In the case of this clonotype: Antigen specificity is unknown.

Study findings and constraints: Clonotypes are single alpha or beta chains, not paired receptors.

The sequenced sample was central memory CD8+ T cells from blood. This chain joins TRBV28 and TRBJ2-7; 9 bases line up with TRBD1. The sequence came from a human donor in good health. The CDR3 spells CASSLGQGHLLSYEQYF. CDR3 coding DNA: TGTGCCAGCAGCCTGGGACAGGGACACCTGTTATCCTACGAGCAGTACTTC.